The 16 T cell receptor beta chains below come from one sample, sequenced in a study of T-cell reconstitution after alpha-beta-depleted transplantation in children. Unique molecular identifiers were incorporated into the prepared TCRbeta library. TCRdb recomputed calls from the PCR reads with MiXCR, one row per CDR3 protein. This table has tens of thousands of distinct CDR3 sequences, roughly 4.5% appearing once. The material was PBMCs, mostly from graft donor cells, obtained 180 days after TCRalphabeta/CD19-depleted stem cell transplant. These receptors all stem from a boy younger than two who had a stem cell transplant for acute myeloid leukemia, so the T cells may come from the graft donor.

This clonotype was recorded many times. The chain links TRBV10-3 to TRBJ1-1; D ambiguous. The CDR3 contains 13 residues. Per germline, CDR1 ENHRY and CDR2 SYGVKD. V lost 5 bases and J 1 base, leaving 8 bases between the germline ends. The CDR3 spells CAISRAGNTEAFF. In DNA form, the CDR3 reads TGTGCCATCAGTCGGGCGGGGAACACTGAAGCTTTCTTT.

Ten or more counts support this clonotype. This sequence joins TRBV5-1 and TRBJ1-3; no reliable D call. In germline, CDR1 is SGHRS, CDR2 YFSETQ. V was clipped by 1 base and J by 4 bases, with 3 bases between them. The CDR3 runs to 12 residues. The DNA of the CDR3 is TGCGCCAGCAGCTTGACGGGAAACACCATATATTTT. Its translation is CASSLTGNTIYF.

This clonotype showed up many times. The chain uses TRBV12-3 or TRBV12-4 and TRBJ1-3; TRBD1 might be the D (5 bases). This CDR3 has 15 amino acids. Trimming took 4 bases from V and 0 from J, leaving 10 bases between them. CDR3 nucleotides: TGTGCCAGCAGTTCAGGGTTCCTCTCTGGAAACACCATATATTTT. This gives the protein CASSSGFLSGNTIYF.

By its share, this clonotype is medium-sized. The chain uses TRBV20-1 and TRBJ2-7, with 7 bases matching TRBD1. The J segment lost 6 bases and the V segment lost 3 bases, leaving 2 bases of the junction unmatched. The CDR3 runs 11 residues. Germline V gene sequence: CDR1 DFQATT, CDR2 SNEGSKA (reference sequence). DNA for the CDR3: TGCAGTGCTAGGACAGGGAGCGAGCAGTACGTC. This translates into CSARTGSEQYV.

This clonotype appeared many times. The chain employs TRBV3-1 and TRBJ2-7, with 8 nucleotides matching TRBD1. The CDR3 runs to 15 residues. The V and J ends lost 1 base and 9 bases, in that order; junction bases with no gene match: 11. Germline V lookup: CDR1 LGHDT, CDR2 YNNKEL (reference sequence). CDR3 DNA: TGTGCCAGCAGCCAAGGTCCAGGGGGCGCGTCGCGGCAGTACGTC. The encoded protein is CASSQGPGGASRQYV.

Ten or more counts support this clonotype. A read error may produce the germline difference seen at one junction end. The chain uses TRBV12-3 or TRBV12-4 and TRBJ2-2; the match to TRBD1 covers 8 bases. The CDR3 length is 16 residues. In DNA, the CDR3 is TGTGCCAGCAGTCCACCCCCGGGACAGGCCACCCGGGAGCTGTTTTTT. Translation gives CASSPPPGQATRELFF.

This clonotype has more than one count but fewer than ten. The genes are TRBV5-4 and TRBJ2-3; TRBD2 matches at 8 bases. Unmatched junction bases numbered 3, after V lost 0 bases and J lost 3 bases. Germline values: CDR1 SGHNT, CDR2 YYREEE (reference sequence). CDR3 length equals 15 residues. CDR3 bases: TGTGCCAGCAGCTTGGGCGGGACTAGGACAGATACGCAGTATTTT. It is translated as CASSLGGTRTDTQYF.

This clonotype appeared many times. The chain uses TRBV7-8 and TRBJ1-2; 12 bases line up with TRBD1. The V and J ends lost 4 bases and 4 bases, in that order; junction bases with no gene match: 10. This CDR3 spans 17 amino acids. Germline CDR1 reads SGHVS; CDR2 reads FQNEAQ. The CDR3 spells CASSSRGTGGRGYGYTF. The CDR3 DNA follows: TGTGCCAGCAGCTCTAGGGGGACAGGGGGCCGGGGCTATGGCTACACCTTC.

This clonotype was detected many times. The rearrangement uses TRBV12-3 or TRBV12-4 and TRBJ2-7; D remains ambiguous. The CDR3 totals 12 residues. Trimming stripped 8 bases from V and 7 bases from J, with 15 bases between. The CDR3 DNA is TGTGCCAGCGGTACGGGCTACCAGGAGCAGTACGTC. This sequence encodes CASGTGYQEQYV.

Of note for this clonotype: A clone one base away is much larger, so this may be a read error. CDR3 DNA sequence: TGTGCCAGCAGCCAGCCCCGGCCATCCTACAATGAGCGGTTCTTC. Protein: CASSQPRPSYNERFF. The chain carries TRBV4-2 and TRBJ2-1; D is unclear. The CDR3 has 15 residues. CDR1 and CDR2 (germline): LGHNA, YNFKEQ.

This clonotype was counted many times. The V and J genes are TRBV11-3 and TRBJ2-1, with D possibly being TRBD1 (6 bases). The CDR3 contains 15 residues. Trimming removed 5 bases from V and 0 bases from J, with 11 bases in between. Germline V gene sequence: CDR1 SGHNT, CDR2 YENEEA. DNA of the CDR3: TGTGCCAGCAGCCCAGGGGTGAGCTCCTACAATGAGCAGTTCTTC. It is translated as CASSPGVSSYNEQFF.

This clonotype is medium-sized in the sample. J is TRBJ2-1 and V is TRBV7-2, with 11 bases lining up with TRBD2. After removal of 5 bases from V and 6 bases from J, the junction contained 9 bases not matched to a gene. CDR1 is SGHTA, CDR2 FQGNSA, per germline. This CDR3 comprises 16 residues. This chain's CDR3 is CASSARLAGFSNEQFF. The CDR3 DNA reads TGTGCCAGCAGCGCCCGACTAGCGGGGTTTAGCAATGAGCAGTTCTTC.

In regard to this clonotype: A much more abundant neighbour one base away suggests this may be a read error. The CDR3 coding sequence is TGTGCCTGCAGTCTTAAGGGGGCGCGGGGGGGCCTTGCATACAATGAGCAGTTCTTC. This encodes CACSLKGARGGLAYNEQFF. The V call is TRBV12-3 or TRBV12-4, the J call TRBJ2-1, with 9 bases lining up with TRBD2. The CDR3 is 19 amino acids.

This clonotype came up many times. The V and J genes are TRBV7-3 and TRBJ2-4, with a possible D match to TRBD2 (6 bases). V was pared by 1 base and J by 6 bases, with 7 bases between. The germline gives CDR1 SGHTA, CDR2 FQGTGA. The CDR3 runs 13 residues. CDR3 coding DNA: TGTGCCAGCAGCTTAAGGCGGGGAAACATTCAGTACTTC. It codes for CASSLRRGNIQYF.

The genes are TRBV20-1 and TRBJ2-7; weak D call: TRBD1 (7 bases). The ends were cut back, 3 bases at V and 3 bases at J, with 18 bases in the middle. Germline V CDR1 and CDR2: DFQATT, SNEGSKA (reference sequence). The CDR3 contains 15 residues. CDR3 sequence: CSASAGQLNLYEQYV. CDR3 bases: TGCAGTGCTAGCGCGGGACAGCTGAACCTCTACGAGCAGTACGTC.

In its sample, this clonotype was seen many times. The chain combines TRBV20-1 with TRBJ2-7; 7 positions match TRBD1. The CDR3 runs 16 residues. J gave up 0 bases and V 1 base, and 9 bases lay outside the gene matches. Germline loops: CDR1 DFQATT, CDR2 SNEGSKA (reference sequence). The CDR3 DNA reads as TGCAGTGCTAGAGCCCCTTCGACAGGGACCTCCTACGAGCAGTACTTC. Amino acids: CSARAPSTGTSYEQYF.